This TCR beta chain was found in a study of Graves' ophthalmopathy and Graves' hyperthyroidism. The study excluded patients with other autoimmune diseases, uncontrolled infections, pregnancy or lactation. Study-level points and caveats: Most thyroid clonotypes expanded beyond 0.001 frequency were also found in blood. Progression of ophthalmopathy was predicted by the model with around 68% sensitivity and around 77% specificity.

In germline, CDR1 is MNHEY, CDR2 SVGAGI. The CDR3 consists of 16 residues. The germline V and J ends were trimmed by 2 bases and 5 bases, with 18 bases remaining between them. This clonotype was seen many times. Its specificity is not known. Amplification from RNA transcripts yielded the TCR beta CDR3 regions. HTBI primers served in a first-round RT-PCR, which a second-round multiplex PCR followed. TCRdb used MiXCR to reprocess the multiplex PCR reads, holding one entry per CDR3 protein. Of hundreds of thousands of distinct CDR3 sequences listed, 22% were seen once; the top ten hold 7.1%. The sequenced material came from peripheral blood. This clonotype was obtained from a woman in her late teens or twenties with stable Graves' hyperthyroidism. Some clones in this sample may be carry-over from other donors' samples. The V call is TRBV6-5, the J call TRBJ2-5, with D possibly TRBD2 on 6 matching bases. CDR3 in DNA: TGTGCCAGCAGTTACCGGTGGAGCTCGGAGGGGGAGACCCAGTACTTC. As protein: CASSYRWSSEGETQYF.